One sample yielded the 30 T cell receptor beta chains listed below, sequenced in a study of beta chain features in type 1 diabetes. Investigators reverse transcribed all isolated RNA, so they sequenced expressed TCRB transcripts. Assay: immunoSEQ multiplex PCR; the TCRdb copy retains only in-frame clones and omits some. The sample shows about 740,000 clones, under 15% of them seen only once. Notes on the study in general: Significant though moderate, a shortening of TCRB CDR3s appeared in all four CD4+ subsets of Type 1 diabetes patients.

For these TCRs, the target antigens are not known. The sequenced material came from naive CD4+ T cells from blood. These receptors originate from a man aged 18 to 35 with type 1 diabetes.

The chain uses TRBV7-6 and TRBJ2-5; D possibly corresponds to TRBD1 (6 bases). Germline CDR1 is SGHVS and CDR2 is FNYEAQ. V lost 5 bases to trimming and J lost 2 bases, with 15 bases between them. The length of the CDR3 is 15 residues. The CDR3 sequence: CASSPTGQLQETQYF. CDR3 nucleotides: TGTGCCAGCAGCCCGACTGGACAGCTTCAAGAGACCCAGTACTTC.

Only a few counts were recorded for this clone. The chain links TRBV10-3 to TRBJ2-2; 10 bases match TRBD1. The germline gives CDR1 ENHRY, CDR2 SYGVKD. V shed 7 bases, J shed 7 bases, and the junction held 6 bases outside the gene matches. This CDR3 contains 14 residues. Here the CDR3 reads CAITADRGSGELFF. The DNA for the CDR3 is TGTGCCATCACCGCGGACAGGGGGAGCGGGGAGCTGTTTTTT.

The chain recombines TRBV7-9 with TRBJ2-5; weak D call: TRBD1 (6 bases). Germline V lookup: CDR1 SEHNR, CDR2 FQNEAQ (reference sequence). V dropped 5 bases and J dropped 2 bases, with 12 bases sitting between them. The CDR3 runs to 14 residues. In nucleotides, the CDR3 is TGTGCCAGCAGCCTGGGGGCGGCTCAAGAGACCCAGTACTTC. Translated, it gives CASSLGAAQETQYF.

This clone was recorded a few times. CDR3 in DNA: TGTGCCAGCTCACCACAGGAGACAGGACGCAATGAGCAGTTCTTC. The encoded protein is CASSPQETGRNEQFF. The chain joins TRBV18 to TRBJ2-1; possible D gene TRBD1, 6 bases. This CDR3 region has 15 residues. Trimming left V 1 base short and J 6 bases short, with 13 bases between. Germline V gene data show CDR1 as KGHSH and CDR2 as LQKENI.

This clone appeared a few times. The chain joins TRBV11-1 to TRBJ1-1, with TRBD1 matching over 9 bases. The ends lost 5 bases at V and 10 bases at J; junction bases unmatched: 11. This CDR3 is built from 14 residues. Germline V lookup: CDR1 SGHAT, CDR2 FQDESV (reference sequence). The CDR3 DNA reads TGTGCCAGCAGCCCGCCGGGACAGGGCGGTTCAGCTTTCTTT. Amino acid sequence: CASSPPGQGGSAFF.

This clone was seen only a few times. The junction departs from the called germline gene at one end, perhaps through a read error. This chain links TRBV6-6 with TRBJ2-7; D possibly matches TRBD1 or TRBD2 (6 bases each). Germline V gene sequence: CDR1 MNHNY, CDR2 SVGAGI (reference sequence). This CDR3 has 12 amino acids. CDR3 DNA sequence: TGTGCCAGCAGTCCCGGGGGCGGGACAATGGTCTTC. Its translation is CASSPGGGTMVF.

There are a few counts of this clone. This rearrangement joins TRBV30 to TRBJ2-1, with D possibly TRBD2 on 6 matching bases. The V end was cut by 7 bases, the J end by 6 bases, with 13 bases between. From germline, CDR1 is GTSNPN and CDR2 SVGIG (reference sequence). The CDR3 is 12 amino acids. The CDR3 spells CALGGIPNEQFF. The CDR3, as DNA: TGTGCCTTGGGGGGAATTCCCAATGAGCAGTTCTTC. The full variable domain, in which reference TRBV30 and TRBJ2-1 provide the parts outside the CDR3, is SQTIHQWPATLVQPVGSPLSLECTVEGTSNPNLYWYRQAAGRGLQLLFYSVGIGQISSEVPQNLSASRPQDRQFILSSKKLLLSDSGFYLCALGGIPNEQFFGPGTRLTVL.

The chain uses TRBV7-9 and TRBJ1-1; 7 bases map to TRBD1. The CDR3 is 16 residues long. Losses at the gene ends were 1 base for V and 3 bases for J; bases not matched to a gene: 8. In germline, CDR1 is SEHNR, CDR2 FQNEAQ (reference sequence). The CDR3 spells CASSLGAGGGHTEAFF. The CDR3 DNA reads TGTGCCAGCAGCTTAGGCGCAGGAGGGGGCCACACTGAAGCTTTCTTT.

The V and J genes are TRBV19 and TRBJ2-1, with 9 bases aligning to TRBD1. In germline, CDR1 is LNHDA, CDR2 SQIVND (reference sequence). This CDR3 contains 16 residues. The V gene end was trimmed by 1 base and the J gene end by 8 bases; junction bases not matched to a gene: 9. CDR3 nucleotide sequence: TGTGCCAGTAGTATAGGAAGCGGGACAGGGTGGTATGAGCAGTTCTTC. The encoded protein is CASSIGSGTGWYEQFF.

This rearrangement joins TRBV28 to TRBJ1-5; D gene unclear. This CDR3 is 11 amino acids long. CDR1 MDHEN and CDR2 SYDVKM come from the germline V gene. The V gene lost 4 bases and the J gene lost 7 bases, with 5 bases spanning the gap. The CDR3 here is CASSSRQPQHF. The CDR3 nucleotides are TGTGCCAGCAGTTCGAGGCAGCCCCAGCATTTT.

The chain uses TRBV2 and TRBJ2-1; TRBD2 agrees at 13 bases. This CDR3 has 15 amino acids. Germline CDR1 reads SNHLY; CDR2 reads FYNNEI. V lost 6 bases and J lost 6; bases outside the gene matches: 5. The CDR3 bases are TGTGCCAGCAGGGTGACTAGCGGGGGGCCCAATGAGCAGTTCTTC. This gives the protein CASRVTSGGPNEQFF. The full variable domain, rest sourced from reference TRBV2 and TRBJ2-1, is EPEVTQTPSHQVTQMGQEVILRCVPISNHLYFYWYRQILGQKVEFLVSFYNNEISEKSEIFDDQFSVERPDGSNFTLKIRSTKLEDSAMYFCASRVTSGGPNEQFFGPGTRLTVL.

DNA for the CDR3: TGTGCCAGCAGCCAAGATTTCCTGACTGAGCAGTTCTTC. This sequence encodes CASSQDFLTEQFF. The genes are TRBV14 and TRBJ2-1; no clear D gene. Trimming took off 0 bases at V and 9 bases at J, with 9 bases between the two ends. Germline CDR1 and CDR2: SGHDN and FVKESK. There are 13 residues in the CDR3.

This clone was detected only a few times. The genes are TRBV7-9 and TRBJ2-3; no clear D. CDR1 is SEHNR, CDR2 FQNEAQ, per germline (reference sequence). The CDR3 is 13 residues long. Trimming took off 0 bases at V and 5 bases at J, with 6 bases between the two ends. CDR3 DNA sequence: TGTGCCAGCAGCTTAGCATATCAAGATACGCAGTATTTT. It translates to CASSLAYQDTQYF.

This clone was seen more than once but under ten times. The chain combines TRBV9 with TRBJ2-7; unclear D gene. The CDR3 consists of 13 residues. Germline CDR1 is SGDLS and CDR2 is YYNGEE. The V end lost 0 bases, the J end lost 6 bases, and 10 bases lay between the germline ends. The DNA for the CDR3 is TGTGCCAGCAGCGTAGAACAAATGGGCGAGCAGTACTTC. It yields the protein CASSVEQMGEQYF.

This clone has more than one count but fewer than ten. The genes are TRBV6-5 and TRBJ2-7; D is perhaps TRBD2 (5 bases). The V gene's germline CDR1 is MNHEY and CDR2 SVGAGI. The CDR3 totals 13 residues. V lost 5 bases to trimming and J lost 8 bases, with 16 bases between them. CDR3 region: CASSEEGVLKQYF. CDR3 sequence (DNA): TGTGCCAGCAGTGAAGAGGGAGTCCTTAAGCAGTACTTC.

This clone was detected a few times. The genes are TRBV7-9 and TRBJ2-5; D is unresolved. Germline loops: CDR1 SEHNR, CDR2 FQNEAQ (reference sequence). Trimming removed 1 base from V and 7 bases from J, with 1 base in between. The CDR3 extends over 10 amino acids. Written as DNA, the CDR3 is TGTGCCAGCAGCTTAGGGACCCAGTACTTC. Translated, it gives CASSLGTQYF.

This chain joins TRBV6-1 and TRBJ1-5, with 8 bases lining up with TRBD1. After removal of 4 bases from V and 7 bases from J, the junction contained 9 bases not matched to a gene. Germline CDR1 MNHNS, CDR2 SASEGT. The CDR3 spans 15 residues. The CDR3 is CASSGVQGANQPQHF. The DNA of the CDR3 is TGTGCCAGCAGTGGGGTCCAGGGGGCTAACCAGCCCCAGCATTTT.

This clone was observed a handful of times. The rearrangement joins TRBV5-1 to TRBJ2-1; D remains unclear. The V gene lost 0 bases and the J gene lost 8 bases, with 3 bases spanning the gap. Germline-derived CDR1 and CDR2 are SGHRS and YFSETQ. The CDR3 sequence is 11 residues long. DNA of the CDR3: TGCGCCAGCAGCTTGGATTATGAGCAGTTCTTC. Translated: CASSLDYEQFF.

In regard to this clone: Other DNA sequences from this sample encode an identical CDR3 as well. J is TRBJ1-1 and V is TRBV30; tentative D call: TRBD1 (5 bases). This CDR3 comprises 13 residues. Trimming took 1 base from V and 3 from J, leaving 9 bases between them. From germline, CDR1 is GTSNPN and CDR2 SVGIG (reference sequence). The CDR3 coding sequence is TGTGCCTGGAGTGCCGACAGAGACACTGAAGCTTTCTTT. It specifies CAWSADRDTEAFF.

V is TRBV6-5 and J is TRBJ1-5; no reliable D call. This CDR3 has 13 amino acids. Germline values: CDR1 MNHEY, CDR2 SVGAGI. The V end lost 4 bases, the J end lost 4 bases, and 8 bases lay between the germline ends. Here the CDR3 reads CASSLIANQPQHF. The DNA of the CDR3 is TGTGCCAGCAGTTTGATCGCAAATCAGCCCCAGCATTTT.

With respect to this clone: Within the sample, other DNA sequences also encode this same CDR3. The V gene is TRBV10-3, the J gene TRBJ2-7; D remains ambiguous. V was pared by 5 bases and J by 2 bases, with 7 bases between. The CDR3 has 12 residues. Looked up from germline, CDR1 is ENHRY and CDR2 is SYGVKD. The CDR3 sequence is CAISPGTYEQYF. The CDR3 bases are TGTGCCATCAGTCCGGGCACCTACGAGCAGTACTTC.

The chain combines TRBV4-1 with TRBJ2-1; 10 nucleotides line up with TRBD1. Germline V gene lookup returns CDR1 MGHRA and CDR2 YSYEKL. The CDR3 extends over 17 amino acids. The V gene end was trimmed by 2 bases and the J gene end by 1 base; junction bases not matched to a gene: 5. The CDR3 DNA follows: TGCGCCAGCAGCCAACGTGGACAGGGGGAATCCTACAATGAGCAGTTCTTC. Residues: CASSQRGQGESYNEQFF.

The rearrangement uses TRBV9 and TRBJ1-3; 9 bases align to TRBD1. The CDR3 is 19 residues long. The V segment lost 4 bases and the J segment 1 base; nucleotides outside the gene matches: 15. CDR1 is SGDLS and CDR2 is YYNGEE in the germline V gene. This CDR3 reads CASSPGGTGIHFSGNTIYF. DNA for the CDR3: TGTGCCAGCAGCCCTGGAGGGACAGGGATTCACTTTTCTGGAAACACCATATATTTT.

The chain links TRBV7-3 to TRBJ2-2, with D unclear. The CDR3 totals 13 residues. Trimming cost V 3 bases and J 6 bases, with 8 bases left between them. Germline CDR1 reads SGHTA; CDR2 reads FQGTGA. This CDR3 is CASSFLDAGELFF. The CDR3 bases are TGTGCCAGCAGCTTTTTGGATGCCGGGGAGCTGTTTTTT.

A few counts support this clone. This sequence joins TRBV9 and TRBJ2-1; 7 positions agree with TRBD2. Germline assignment: CDR1 SGDLS and CDR2 YYNGEE. The J segment lost 7 bases and the V segment lost 4 bases, leaving 14 bases of the junction unmatched. The CDR3 has 16 residues. For the CDR3, the DNA is TGTGCCAGCAGCTCACGACCGTCCCGGGACTATAATGAGCAGTTCTTC. It is translated as CASSSRPSRDYNEQFF.

This clone was recorded a few times. The chain carries TRBV7-9 and TRBJ2-3, with TRBD2 matching 10 bases. This CDR3 spans 15 amino acids. Germline values: CDR1 SEHNR, CDR2 FQNEAQ (reference sequence). Germline trimming cut 1 base from V and 3 bases from J; bases unmatched to any gene: 1. The CDR3, as DNA: TGTGCCAGCAGCTTAGTACTAGCGGGGACAGATACGCAGTATTTT. This sequence encodes CASSLVLAGTDTQYF.

The table lists this clone with a few counts. This chain joins TRBV19 and TRBJ2-5; 7 bases align to TRBD2. V lost 5 bases and J lost 1; bases outside the gene matches: 7. The CDR3 is made up of 15 amino acids. The germline V gene has CDR1 LNHDA and CDR2 SQIVND (reference sequence). The CDR3 DNA reads as TGTGCCAGTAGTGACGACCCGGGGGGCCAAGAGACCCAGTACTTC. This codes for CASSDDPGGQETQYF.

The CDR3 nucleotides read TGTGCCAGCAGTGATACGGATTTAGGGGAATGGGACTATGGCTACACCTTC. This sequence encodes CASSDTDLGEWDYGYTF. The V gene is TRBV2, the J gene TRBJ1-2; D might be TRBD1 (5 bases). The CDR3 is made up of 17 amino acids. Deletions cut 3 bases from V and 3 bases from J, with 20 bases between. From germline, CDR1 is SNHLY and CDR2 FYNNEI.

Remarks on this clone: Additional DNA sequences in this sample encode the identical CDR3. The genes are TRBV6-1 and TRBJ2-5; D is ambiguous. Between the trimmed V and J ends, which lost 5 bases and 3 bases, there was a span of 7 bases. Germline lookup yields CDR1 MNHNS and CDR2 SASEGT. The CDR3 covers 12 residues. This CDR3 is CASSRQKETQYF. In nucleotides, the CDR3 is TGTGCCAGCAGTCGGCAGAAAGAGACCCAGTACTTC.

This clone was seen more than once but under ten times. The gene calls are TRBV14 and TRBJ1-5, with D unresolved. Germline loops: CDR1 SGHDN, CDR2 FVKESK. Between the trimmed V and J ends, which lost 4 bases and 10 bases, there was a span of 11 bases. The CDR3 runs 12 residues. The CDR3 DNA is TGTGCCAGCAGCCTTGGCGAGGGTCCCCAGCATTTT. This codes for CASSLGEGPQHF.